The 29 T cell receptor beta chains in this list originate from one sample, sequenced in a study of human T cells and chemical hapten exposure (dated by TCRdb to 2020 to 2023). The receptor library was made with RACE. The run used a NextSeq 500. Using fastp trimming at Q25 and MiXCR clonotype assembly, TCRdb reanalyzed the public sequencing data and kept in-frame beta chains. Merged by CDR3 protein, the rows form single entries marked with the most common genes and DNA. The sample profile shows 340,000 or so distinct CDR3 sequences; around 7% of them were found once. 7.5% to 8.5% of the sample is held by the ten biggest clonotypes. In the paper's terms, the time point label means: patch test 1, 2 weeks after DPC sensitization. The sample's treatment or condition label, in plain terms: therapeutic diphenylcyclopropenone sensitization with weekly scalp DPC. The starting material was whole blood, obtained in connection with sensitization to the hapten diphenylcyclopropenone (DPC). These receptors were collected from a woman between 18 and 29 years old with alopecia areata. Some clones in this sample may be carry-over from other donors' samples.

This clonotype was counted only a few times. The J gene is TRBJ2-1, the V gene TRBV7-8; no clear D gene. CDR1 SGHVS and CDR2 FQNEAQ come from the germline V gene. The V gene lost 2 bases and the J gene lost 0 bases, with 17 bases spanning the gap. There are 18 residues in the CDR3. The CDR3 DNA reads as TGTGCCAGCAGCTTACGCTCGTCGACTGCGAACTCCTACAATGAGCAGTTCTTC. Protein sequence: CASSLRSSTANSYNEQFF.

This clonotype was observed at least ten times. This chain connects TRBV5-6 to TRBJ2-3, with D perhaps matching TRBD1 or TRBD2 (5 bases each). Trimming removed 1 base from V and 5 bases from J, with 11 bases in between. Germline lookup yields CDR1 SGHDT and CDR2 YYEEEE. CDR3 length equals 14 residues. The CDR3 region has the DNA TGTGCCAGCAGCTTGTTGGGACCCAGAGATACGCAGTATTTT. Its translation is CASSLLGPRDTQYF.

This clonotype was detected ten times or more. DNA for the CDR3: TGTGCCAGCAGCTTAGACCTCATAAATCAGCCCCAGCATTTT. Translated: CASSLDLINQPQHF. The V and J genes are TRBV7-2 and TRBJ1-5; D is unclear. This CDR3 contains 14 residues. The germline gives CDR1 SGHTA, CDR2 FQGNSA. The V end lost 1 base, the J end lost 4 bases, and 8 bases lay between the germline ends.

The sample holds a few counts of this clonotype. The CDR3 DNA sequence: TGTGCCAGCAGGAAGGTCCGTGGCTACACCTTC. This sequence encodes CASRKVRGYTF. The chain has TRBV2 and TRBJ1-2; D is uncertain. The germline CDR1 and CDR2 sequences are SNHLY and FYNNEI. Between the trimmed V and J ends, which lost 6 bases and 7 bases, there was a span of 9 bases. The CDR3 extends over 11 amino acids.

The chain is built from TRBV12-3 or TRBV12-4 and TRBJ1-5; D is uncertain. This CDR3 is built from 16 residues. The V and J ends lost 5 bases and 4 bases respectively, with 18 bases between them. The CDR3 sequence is CASSIHDGPRNQPQHF. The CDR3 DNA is TGTGCCAGCAGTATTCATGACGGACCGAGGAATCAGCCCCAGCATTTT.

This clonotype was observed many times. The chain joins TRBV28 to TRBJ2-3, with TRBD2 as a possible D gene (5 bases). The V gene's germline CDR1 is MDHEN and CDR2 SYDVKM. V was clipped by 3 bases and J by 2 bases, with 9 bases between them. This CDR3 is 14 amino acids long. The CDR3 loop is CASSFTRTTDTQYF. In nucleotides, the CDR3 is TGTGCCAGCAGTTTCACTAGAACCACAGATACGCAGTATTTT.

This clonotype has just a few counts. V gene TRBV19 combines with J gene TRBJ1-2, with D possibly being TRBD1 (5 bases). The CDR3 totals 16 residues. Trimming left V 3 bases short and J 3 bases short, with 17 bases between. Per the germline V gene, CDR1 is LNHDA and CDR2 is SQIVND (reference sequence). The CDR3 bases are TGTGCCAGTAGTATCCACAAAATGGGGGAGCACTATGGCTACACCTTC. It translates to CASSIHKMGEHYGYTF.

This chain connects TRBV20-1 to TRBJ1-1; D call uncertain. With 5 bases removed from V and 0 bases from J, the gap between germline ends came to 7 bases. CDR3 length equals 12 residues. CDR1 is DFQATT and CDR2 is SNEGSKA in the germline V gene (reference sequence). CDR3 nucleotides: TGCAGTGCTCCCCTTTTGAACACTGAAGCTTTCTTT. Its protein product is CSAPLLNTEAFF.

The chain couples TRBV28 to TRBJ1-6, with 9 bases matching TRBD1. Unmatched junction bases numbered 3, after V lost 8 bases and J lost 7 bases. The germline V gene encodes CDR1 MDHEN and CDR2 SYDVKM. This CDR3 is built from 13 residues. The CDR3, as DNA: TGTGCCAGCGGGACAGGGTCCAATTCACCCCTCCACTTT. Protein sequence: CASGTGSNSPLHF.

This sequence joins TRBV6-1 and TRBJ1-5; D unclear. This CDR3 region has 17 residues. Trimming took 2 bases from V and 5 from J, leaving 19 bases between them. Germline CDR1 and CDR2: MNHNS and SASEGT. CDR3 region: CASSENPPRGSDQPQHF. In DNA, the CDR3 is TGTGCCAGCAGTGAAAACCCCCCCCGGGGTTCGGATCAGCCCCAGCATTTT.

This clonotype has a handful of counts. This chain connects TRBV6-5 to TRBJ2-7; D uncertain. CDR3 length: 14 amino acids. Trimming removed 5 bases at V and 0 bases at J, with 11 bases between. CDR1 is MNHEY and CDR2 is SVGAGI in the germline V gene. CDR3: CASSPRVLSYEQYF. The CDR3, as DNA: TGTGCCAGCAGTCCTCGGGTCCTCTCCTACGAGCAGTACTTC.

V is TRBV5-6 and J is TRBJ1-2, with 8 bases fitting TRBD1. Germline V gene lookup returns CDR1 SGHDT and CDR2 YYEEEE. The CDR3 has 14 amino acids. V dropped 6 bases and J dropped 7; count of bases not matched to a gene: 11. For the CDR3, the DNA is TGTGCCAGCAATCTGGGACAGGTTATCGGTGGCTACACCTTC. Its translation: CASNLGQVIGGYTF.

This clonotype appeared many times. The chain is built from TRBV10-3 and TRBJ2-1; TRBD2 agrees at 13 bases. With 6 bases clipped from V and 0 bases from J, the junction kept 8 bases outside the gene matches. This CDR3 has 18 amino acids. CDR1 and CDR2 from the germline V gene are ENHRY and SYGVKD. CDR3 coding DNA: TGTGCCATCAGCTTGGGACTAGCGGGGCCCCACTCCTACAATGAGCAGTTCTTC. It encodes CAISLGLAGPHSYNEQFF.

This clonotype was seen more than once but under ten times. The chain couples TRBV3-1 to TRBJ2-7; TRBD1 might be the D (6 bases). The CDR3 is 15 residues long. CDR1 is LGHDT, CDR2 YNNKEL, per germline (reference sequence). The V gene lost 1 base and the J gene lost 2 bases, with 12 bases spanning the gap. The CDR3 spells CASSQAGAQPYEQYF. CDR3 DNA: TGTGCCAGCAGCCAAGCAGGGGCCCAGCCCTACGAGCAGTACTTC.

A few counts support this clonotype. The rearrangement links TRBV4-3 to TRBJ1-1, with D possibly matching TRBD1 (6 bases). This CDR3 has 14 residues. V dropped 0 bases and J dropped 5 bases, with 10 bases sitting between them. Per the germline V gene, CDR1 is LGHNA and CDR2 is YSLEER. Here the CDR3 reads CASSQDGRGTEAFF. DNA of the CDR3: TGCGCCAGCAGCCAAGATGGCAGGGGTACTGAAGCTTTCTTT.

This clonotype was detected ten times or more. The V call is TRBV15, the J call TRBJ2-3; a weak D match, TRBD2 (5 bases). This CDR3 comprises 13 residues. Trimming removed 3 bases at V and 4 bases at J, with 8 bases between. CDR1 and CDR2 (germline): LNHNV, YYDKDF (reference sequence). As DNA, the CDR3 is TGTGCCACCAGCAGGAAACTAGCAGATACGCAGTATTTT. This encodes CATSRKLADTQYF.

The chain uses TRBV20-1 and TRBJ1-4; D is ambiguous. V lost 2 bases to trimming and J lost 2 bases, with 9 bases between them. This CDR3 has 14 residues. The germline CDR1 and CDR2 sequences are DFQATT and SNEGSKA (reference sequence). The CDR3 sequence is CSARLKGTNEKLFF. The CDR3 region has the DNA TGCAGTGCTAGATTGAAAGGGACTAATGAAAAACTGTTTTTT.

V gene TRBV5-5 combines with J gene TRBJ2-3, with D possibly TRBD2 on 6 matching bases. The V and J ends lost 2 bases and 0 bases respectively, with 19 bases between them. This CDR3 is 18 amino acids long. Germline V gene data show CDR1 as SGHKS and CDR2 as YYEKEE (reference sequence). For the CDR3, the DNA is TGTGCCAGCAGCTTACCTAGCGCGTTTCCTTCTAGCACAGATACGCAGTATTTT. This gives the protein CASSLPSAFPSSTDTQYF.

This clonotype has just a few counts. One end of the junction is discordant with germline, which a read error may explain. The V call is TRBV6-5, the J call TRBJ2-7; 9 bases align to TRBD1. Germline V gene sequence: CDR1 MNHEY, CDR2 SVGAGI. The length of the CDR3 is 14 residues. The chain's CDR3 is CASRSTGGPYEQHF. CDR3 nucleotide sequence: TGTGCCAGCAGAAGTACAGGGGGCCCCTACGAGCAGCACTTC.

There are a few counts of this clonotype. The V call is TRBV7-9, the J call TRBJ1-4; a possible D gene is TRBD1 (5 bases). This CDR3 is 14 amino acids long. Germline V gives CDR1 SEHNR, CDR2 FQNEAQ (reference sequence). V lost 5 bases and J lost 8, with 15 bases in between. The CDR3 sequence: CASSPRFGAEKLFF. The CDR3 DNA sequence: TGTGCCAGCAGCCCCCGGTTTGGGGCGGAAAAACTGTTTTTT. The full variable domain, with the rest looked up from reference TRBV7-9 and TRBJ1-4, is DTGVSQNPRHKITKRGQNVTFRCDPISEHNRLYWYRQTLGQGPEFLTYFQNEAQLEKSRLLSDRFSAERPKGSFSTLEIQRTEQGDSAMYLCASSPRFGAEKLFFGSGTQLSVL.

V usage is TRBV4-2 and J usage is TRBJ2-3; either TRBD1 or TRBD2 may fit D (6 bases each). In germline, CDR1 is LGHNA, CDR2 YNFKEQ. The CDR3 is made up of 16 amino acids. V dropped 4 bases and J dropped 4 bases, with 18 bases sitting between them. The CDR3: CASSPGAGVSSDTQYF. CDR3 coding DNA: TGTGCCAGCAGCCCGGGGGCTGGAGTTTCTTCAGATACGCAGTATTTT.

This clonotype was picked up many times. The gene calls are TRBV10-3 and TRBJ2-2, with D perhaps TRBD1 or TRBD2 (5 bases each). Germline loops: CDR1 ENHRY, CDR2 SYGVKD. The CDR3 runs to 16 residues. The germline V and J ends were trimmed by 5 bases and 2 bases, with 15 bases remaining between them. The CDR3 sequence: CAISTYAGSNTGELFF. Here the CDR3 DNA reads TGTGCCATCAGTACTTATGCAGGGAGCAACACCGGGGAGCTGTTTTTT.

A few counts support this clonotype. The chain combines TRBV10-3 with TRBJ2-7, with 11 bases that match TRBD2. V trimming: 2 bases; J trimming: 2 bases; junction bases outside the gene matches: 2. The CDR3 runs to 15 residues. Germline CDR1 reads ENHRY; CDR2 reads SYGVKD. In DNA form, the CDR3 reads TGTGCCATCAGTGAGGGGACTAGCGGCACCTACGAGCAGTACTTC. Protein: CAISEGTSGTYEQYF.

In nucleotides, the CDR3 is TGCAGTGCTGGGGAGACTAATGAAAAACTGTTTTTT. Its translation is CSAGETNEKLFF. The chain has TRBV20-1 and TRBJ1-4; unclear D gene. The CDR3 extends over 12 amino acids. Germline values: CDR1 DFQATT, CDR2 SNEGSKA (reference sequence). Trimming cost V 5 bases and J 2 bases, with 6 bases left between them.

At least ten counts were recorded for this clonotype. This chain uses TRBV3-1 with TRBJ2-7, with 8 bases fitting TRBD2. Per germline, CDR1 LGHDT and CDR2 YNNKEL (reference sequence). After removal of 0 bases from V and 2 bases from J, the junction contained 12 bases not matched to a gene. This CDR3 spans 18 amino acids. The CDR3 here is CASSQDTQLTRGAYEQYF. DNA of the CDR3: TGTGCCAGCAGCCAAGACACGCAATTAACGCGGGGGGCCTACGAGCAGTACTTC.

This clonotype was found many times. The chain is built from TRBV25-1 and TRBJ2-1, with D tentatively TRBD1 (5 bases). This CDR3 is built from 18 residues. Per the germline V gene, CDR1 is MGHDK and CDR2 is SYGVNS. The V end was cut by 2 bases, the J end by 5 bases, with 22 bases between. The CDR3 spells CASSETQGKSVGDNEQFF. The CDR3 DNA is TGTGCCAGCAGTGAAACCCAGGGAAAGAGTGTTGGGGACAATGAGCAGTTCTTC.

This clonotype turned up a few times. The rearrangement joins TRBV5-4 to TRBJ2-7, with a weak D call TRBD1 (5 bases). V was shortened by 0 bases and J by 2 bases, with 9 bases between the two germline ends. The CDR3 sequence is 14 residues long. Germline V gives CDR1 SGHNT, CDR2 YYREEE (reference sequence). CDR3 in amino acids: CASSLGEGAYEQYF. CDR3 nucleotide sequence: TGTGCCAGCAGCTTGGGAGAAGGGGCCTACGAGCAGTACTTC.

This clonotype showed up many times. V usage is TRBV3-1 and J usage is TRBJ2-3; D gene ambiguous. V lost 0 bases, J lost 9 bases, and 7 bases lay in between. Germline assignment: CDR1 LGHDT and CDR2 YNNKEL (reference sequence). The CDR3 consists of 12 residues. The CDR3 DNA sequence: TGTGCCAGCAGCCAAGAGTCGTACACGCAGTATTTT. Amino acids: CASSQESYTQYF.

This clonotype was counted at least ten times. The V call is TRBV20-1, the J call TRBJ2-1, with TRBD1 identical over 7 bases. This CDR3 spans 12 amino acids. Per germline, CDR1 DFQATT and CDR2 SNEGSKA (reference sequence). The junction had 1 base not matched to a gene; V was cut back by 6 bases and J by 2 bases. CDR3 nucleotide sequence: TGCAGTGCACAGGGGACCTACAATGAGCAGTTCTTC. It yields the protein CSAQGTYNEQFF.